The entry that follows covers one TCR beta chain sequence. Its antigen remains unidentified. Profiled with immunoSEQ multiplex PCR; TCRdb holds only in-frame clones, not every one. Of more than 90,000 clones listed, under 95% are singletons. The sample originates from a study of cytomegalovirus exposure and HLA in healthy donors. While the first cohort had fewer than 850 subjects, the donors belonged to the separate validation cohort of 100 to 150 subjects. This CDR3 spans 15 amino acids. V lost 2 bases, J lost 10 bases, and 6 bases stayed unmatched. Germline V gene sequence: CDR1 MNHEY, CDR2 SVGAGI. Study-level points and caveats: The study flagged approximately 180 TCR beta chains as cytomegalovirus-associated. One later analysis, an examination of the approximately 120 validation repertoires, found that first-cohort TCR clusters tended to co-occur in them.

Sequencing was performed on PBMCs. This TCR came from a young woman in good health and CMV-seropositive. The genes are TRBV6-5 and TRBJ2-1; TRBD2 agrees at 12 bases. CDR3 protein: CASSYLAGGPVEQFF. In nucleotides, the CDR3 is TGTGCCAGCAGTTACCTAGCGGGAGGGCCGGTCGAGCAGTTCTTC.